The entry below describes one T cell receptor (beta chain). What this receptor recognizes is not known. No much larger clone exists at a distance of one base, and base qualities are not known. The same CDR3 also results from other DNA sequences found in this sample. This entry belongs to a study of CD8+ T cells in alopecia areata (dated by TCRdb to the late 2010s). The study in broad terms: Treated patients were enrolled in an open-label pilot trial of oral tofacitinib, 5 to 10 mg twice daily, for moderate-to-severe alopecia areata. Scalp clonality was compared among normal scalp (n=4), patchy alopecia areata scalp (n=8), and alopecia totalis/universalis scalp (n=8). The RNA source kit depended on sample type: the PAXgene miRNA kit for fixed scalp, the miRNeasy kit for PBMCs, and the RNeasy kit for mouse skin. Biopsies were taken from tofacitinib-treated patients at baseline and at 4 and 24 weeks of treatment, and a later scalp biopsy was taken in several of the tofacitinib-treated patients. The study used high-throughput TCRbeta sequencing to examine T cell clonal expansion in alopecia areata, in both the C3H/HeJ mouse model and human patients. On the human side, TCRbeta sequencing was run on scalp tissue and on sorted CD4+ and CD8+ peripheral blood T cells from healthy controls and from alopecia areata patients with either patchy or totalis/universalis disease. In treated patients, disease severity was measured using the SALT score, which gives the percentage of scalp surface area affected. TCRbeta CDR3 regions were amplified by immunoSEQ multiplex PCR using 35 Vbeta forward and 13 Jbeta reverse primers. Patients received tofacitinib for 6 to 18 months and were then followed off drug for 6 months to check for delayed response and recurrence.

The method was the immunoSEQ multiplex PCR assay. RNA was extracted from all samples and reverse transcribed into cDNA as template for TCR sequencing. SuperScript III was used to make first-strand cDNA, primed with a 2:1 mix of oligo-dT and random hexamers. A synthetic immune receptor repertoire was used to assess amplification bias, and residual bias was removed computationally. As for the original processing: Raw reads were preprocessed to remove errors, and CDR3 was defined by IMGT conventions from the conserved cysteine to phenylalanine. Clonality was calculated as 1 minus Shannon entropy normalized by log2 of the number of productive unique TCRs. CD4 or CD8 identity of scalp clones was inferred by cross-referencing scalp TCRbeta sequences with sorted blood CD4 and CD8 repertoires. TCRdb took this table from immuneACCESS and kept in-frame rearrangements with V and J called. Such tables lack part of the clones; where checked against another copy, unresolved V genes explain under half of the gap, and the rest is unexplained. V and J calls and clone size are as listed in that table; D and trimming were resolved from the DNA. This sample gives 150,000 to 200,000 clones in total; 60% of them show up just once. The leading ten clones occupy approximately 1% of the sample.

The time point label, read with the paper, signifies: around 24 weeks on oral tofacitinib. In light of the paper, this sample's treatment or condition label describes: oral pan-JAK inhibitor, 5-10 mg twice daily. From alopecia areata patients, peripheral blood was collected along with lesional scalp punch biopsies. PBMCs were separated by density centrifugation and stained for CD3, CD4 and CD8, after which CD4+ and CD8+ T cells were sorted on a FACSAria. Results and caveats for the whole study, not just this receptor: Shared TCR sequences between patients were less evident than in mice, which may be partly attributable to HLA diversity in the patient population. Lesional scalp, especially in alopecia totalis/universalis, showed higher clonality and more expanded CD8+ clones than normal scalp, suggesting antigenic drive. Scalp TCR repertoire analysis is complicated because resident alphabeta T cells in normal human skin are also sequenced, whereas mouse skin is dominated by gammadelta T cells. Tofacitinib significantly lowered scalp clonality and the number of expanded CD8+ clones among the top 100 scalp clones. Because the treated cohort was small and included a single nonresponder, larger studies are needed to assess links between baseline CD8+ expansion and response. During tofacitinib treatment, many expanded lesional clones remained in scalp and blood, and this persistence may partly explain relapse after treatment is stopped.

The CDR3 covers 11 residues, taking in both the cysteine and the phenylalanine. Of the read, only the CDR3 DNA is kept; its 33 bases are in frame from base 1. Looking up the germline V gene (reference sequence) yields CDR1 GTSNPN and CDR2 SVGIG. Trimming removed 2 bases from V and 7 bases from J, leaving 3 bases between the germline ends. The V and J segments used are TRBV30 and TRBJ1-6; the D gene cannot be resolved reliably. Specimen: CD4+ T cells sorted from blood, collected at week 24, from a patient treated with tofacitinib. The sequence derives from a human donor with alopecia areata. In nucleotides, the sequence is TGTGCCTGGAGTCAGAATTCACCCCTCCACTTT. Its translation is CAWSQNSPLHF.